This T cell receptor beta chain appears in the sequencing data of a study of blood T cell repertoires in COVID-19. About the research overall: T cells, B-cell-depleted T cells, or PBMCs provided the cDNA or gDNA that served as material.

In the study's own analysis: Nucleated cell number was recorded as an estimate derived from reference gene primer amplification. Method: immunoSEQ multiplex PCR; TCRdb's copy keeps in-frame clones and lacks some. The V and J calls and the clone size are those of that table, but D and trimming were determined from the DNA. Of around 68,000 clones detected, 65% to 85% appear once; the ten largest clones hold 8.5% to 10%. V lost 5 bases and J lost 8, with 12 bases in between. There are 12 residues in the CDR3. Sequencing was performed on peripheral blood. This sequence originates from a woman aged 50 to 60 with acute or convalescent COVID-19. This rearrangement joins TRBV12-3 or TRBV12-4 to TRBJ1-1, with D maybe TRBD1 (5 bases). Here the CDR3 reads CASSPRGGEAFF. CDR3 in DNA: TGTGCCAGCAGTCCAAGGGGAGGGGAAGCTTTCTTT.